This T cell receptor (beta chain) was observed in a study of regulatory T cells in long-lasting Graves disease. This clonotype was observed a handful of times. The time point here: newly diagnosed GD, antithyroid drugs for less than 3 months. Generation of the TCR library employed RNA extracted from PBMCs. To make TCR beta libraries, researchers used iRepertoire HTBI primers and Arm-PCR of CDR3 regions. TCRdb re-called the multiplex PCR reads through MiXCR, storing one row per CDR3 protein. Among approximately 540,000 distinct CDR3 sequences listed, 9.5% to 15% were seen once. These data are also associated with another study on T cells in Graves' hyperthyroidism and ophthalmopathy.

This TCR was recovered from a woman in her twenties or thirties with Graves disease. Material: peripheral blood mononuclear cells (PBMCs), obtained at new diagnosis, from a patient treated with antithyroid drugs.

The DNA for the CDR3 is TGTGCCAGCAGCGTAGTGGTTAGCGGGACGTACACCGGGGAGCTGTTTTTT. Protein sequence: CASSVVVSGTYTGELFF. The rearrangement joins TRBV9 to TRBJ2-2; 8 nucleotides line up with TRBD2. The germline V gene has CDR1 SGDLS and CDR2 YYNGEE. Trimming at V came to 0 bases and at J to 3 bases, leaving 7 bases not matched to a gene. This CDR3 region has 17 residues.